This TCR beta chain stems from a study of blood T cell repertoires in COVID-19. The CDR3 has 12 amino acids. The ends were cut back, 3 bases at V and 6 bases at J, with 5 bases in the middle. Repertoires were generated with immunoSEQ multiplex PCR, while TCRdb's copy carries only in-frame clones and drops some. The data hold 85,000 to 120,000 clones, with about 64% observed a single time. The sequence was obtained from a human donor with acute or convalescent COVID-19. The donor label of this sample is uncertain. The material sequenced was peripheral blood. This chain links TRBV12-3 or TRBV12-4 with TRBJ2-2; D gene unclear. The CDR3 spells CASSFLAGELFF. DNA of the CDR3: TGTGCCAGCAGTTTTCTAGCCGGGGAGCTGTTTTTT.